This T cell receptor beta chain is from a study of T cells in Graves' hyperthyroidism and ophthalmopathy. Whole-study results and caveats: By a 13 V-J model, ophthalmopathy was set apart from stable hyperthyroidism. Model predictions of ophthalmopathy came a median about 6.3 months before onset.

As concerns this clonotype: Antigen unknown.

Between the trimmed V and J ends, which lost 4 bases and 0 bases, there was a span of 18 bases. The CDR3 sequence is 17 residues long. Germline loops: CDR1 SGHAT, CDR2 FQDESV (reference sequence). RNA transcripts served as the template for amplifying TCR beta CDR3 regions. The HTBI set primed first-round TCR CDR3 RT-PCR. MiXCR, run by TCRdb on the multiplex PCR reads, gives a single entry per CDR3 protein. The repertoire holds some 600,000 distinct CDR3 sequences, with approximately 44% as singletons. Patients counted as stable if ophthalmopathy did not develop within 18 months. Input material: peripheral blood or thyroid tissue (not recorded which). This clonotype originated in a woman aged 18-29 years with Graves' hyperthyroidism. The gene calls are TRBV11-1 and TRBJ1-2, with D maybe TRBD1 (5 bases). The CDR3 sequence: CASSSDGLLGPNYGYTF. In nucleotides, the CDR3 is TGTGCCAGCAGCTCGGACGGACTGTTGGGACCTAACTATGGCTACACCTTC.